This TCR beta chain was observed in a study of response to subunit inactivated influenza vaccine. The germline gives CDR1 LGHDT, CDR2 YNNKEL (reference sequence). Trimming took 0 bases from V and 7 from J, leaving 19 bases between them. This CDR3 spans 16 amino acids. Study-level points and caveats: The authors offered the suggestion that each seasonal influenza vaccination recruits few new T cells.

About this clonotype itself: What it binds is unknown.

In TCRdb, the RT-PCR reads were re-called with MiXCR into one record per CDR3 protein. Of hundreds of thousands of distinct CDR3 sequences in the sample, roughly 14% were seen once. The input for sequencing was PBMCs from blood, taken approximately 12 days after vaccination. This TCR came from a man aged 50 or older who received an inactivated influenza vaccine. The V and J genes are TRBV3-1 and TRBJ2-7, with D possibly TRBD1 on 6 matching bases. The CDR3 sequence: CASSQDGGTGMVEQYF. The CDR3 DNA reads TGTGCCAGCAGCCAAGACGGTGGAACAGGGATGGTAGAGCAGTACTTC.